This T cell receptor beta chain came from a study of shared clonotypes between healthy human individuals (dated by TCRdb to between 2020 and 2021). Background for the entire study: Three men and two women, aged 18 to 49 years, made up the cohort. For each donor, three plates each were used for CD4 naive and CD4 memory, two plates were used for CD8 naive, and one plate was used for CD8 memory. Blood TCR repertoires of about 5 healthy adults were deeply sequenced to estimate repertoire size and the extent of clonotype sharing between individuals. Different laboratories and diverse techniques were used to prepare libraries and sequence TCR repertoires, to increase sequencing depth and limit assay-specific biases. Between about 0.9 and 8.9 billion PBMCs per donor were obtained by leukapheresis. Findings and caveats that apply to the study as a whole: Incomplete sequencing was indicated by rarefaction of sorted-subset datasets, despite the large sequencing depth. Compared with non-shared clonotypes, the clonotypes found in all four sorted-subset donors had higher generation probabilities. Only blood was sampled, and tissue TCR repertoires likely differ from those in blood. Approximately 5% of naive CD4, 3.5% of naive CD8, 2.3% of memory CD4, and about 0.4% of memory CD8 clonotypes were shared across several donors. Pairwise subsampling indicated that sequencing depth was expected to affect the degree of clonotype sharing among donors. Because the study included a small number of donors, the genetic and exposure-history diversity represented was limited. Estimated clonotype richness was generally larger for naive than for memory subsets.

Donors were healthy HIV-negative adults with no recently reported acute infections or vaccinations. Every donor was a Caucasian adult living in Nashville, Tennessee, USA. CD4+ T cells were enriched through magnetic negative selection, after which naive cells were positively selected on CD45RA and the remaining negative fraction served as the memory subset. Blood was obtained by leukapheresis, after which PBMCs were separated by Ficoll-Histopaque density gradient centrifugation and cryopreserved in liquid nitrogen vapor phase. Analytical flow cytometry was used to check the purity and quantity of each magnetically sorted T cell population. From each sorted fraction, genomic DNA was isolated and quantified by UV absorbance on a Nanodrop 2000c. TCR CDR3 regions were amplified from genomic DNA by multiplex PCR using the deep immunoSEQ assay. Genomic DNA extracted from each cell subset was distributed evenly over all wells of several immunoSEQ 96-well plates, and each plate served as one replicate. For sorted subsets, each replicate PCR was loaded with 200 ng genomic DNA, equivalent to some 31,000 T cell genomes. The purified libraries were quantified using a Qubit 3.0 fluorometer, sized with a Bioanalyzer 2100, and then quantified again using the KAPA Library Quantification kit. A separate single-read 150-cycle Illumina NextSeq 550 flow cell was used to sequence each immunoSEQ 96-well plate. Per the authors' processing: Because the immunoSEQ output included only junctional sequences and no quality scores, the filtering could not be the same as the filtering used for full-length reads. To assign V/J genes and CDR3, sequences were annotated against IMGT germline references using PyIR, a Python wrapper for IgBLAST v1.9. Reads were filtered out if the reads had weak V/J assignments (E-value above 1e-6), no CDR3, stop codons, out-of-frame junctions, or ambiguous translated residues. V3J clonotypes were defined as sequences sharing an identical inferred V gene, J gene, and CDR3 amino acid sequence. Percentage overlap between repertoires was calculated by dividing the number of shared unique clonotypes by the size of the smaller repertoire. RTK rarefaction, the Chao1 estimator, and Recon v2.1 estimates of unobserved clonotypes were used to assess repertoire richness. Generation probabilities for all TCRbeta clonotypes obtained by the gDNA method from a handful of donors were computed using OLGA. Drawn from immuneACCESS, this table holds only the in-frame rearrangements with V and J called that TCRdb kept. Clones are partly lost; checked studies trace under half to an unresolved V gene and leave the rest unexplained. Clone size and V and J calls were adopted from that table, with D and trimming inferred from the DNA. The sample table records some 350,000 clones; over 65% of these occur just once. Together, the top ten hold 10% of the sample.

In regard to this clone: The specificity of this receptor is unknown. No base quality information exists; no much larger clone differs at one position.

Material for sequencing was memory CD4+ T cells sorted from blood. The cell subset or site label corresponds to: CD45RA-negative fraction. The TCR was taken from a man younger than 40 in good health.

The nucleotides are TGTGCCAGCAGCTTAGGAGTAAACTATGGCTACACCTTC. This is translated as CASSLGVNYGYTF. The chain is assembled from TRBV11-2 and TRBJ1-2; the D gene is unclear. Including cysteine and phenylalanine, the CDR3 has 13 amino acids. The only DNA kept is the CDR3, 39 bases in frame from the first base. CDR1 and CDR2, per the germline V gene, are SGHAT and FQNNGV. V is shortened by 1 base, J by 2 bases, and the region joining them spans 5 bases.